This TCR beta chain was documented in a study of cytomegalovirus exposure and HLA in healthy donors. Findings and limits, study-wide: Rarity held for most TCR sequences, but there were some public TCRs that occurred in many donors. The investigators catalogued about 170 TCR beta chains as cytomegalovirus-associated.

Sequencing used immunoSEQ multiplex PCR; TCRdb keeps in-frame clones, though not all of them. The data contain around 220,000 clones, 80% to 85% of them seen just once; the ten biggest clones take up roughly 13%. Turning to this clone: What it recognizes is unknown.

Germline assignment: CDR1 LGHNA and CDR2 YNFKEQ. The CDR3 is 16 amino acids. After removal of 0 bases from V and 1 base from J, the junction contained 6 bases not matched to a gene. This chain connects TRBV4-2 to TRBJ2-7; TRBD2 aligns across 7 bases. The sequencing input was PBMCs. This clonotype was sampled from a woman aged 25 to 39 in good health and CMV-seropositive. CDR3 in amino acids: CASSQESLAVSYEQYF. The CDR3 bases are TGTGCCAGCAGCCAAGAGTCCCTAGCGGTATCCTACGAGCAGTACTTC.